This T cell receptor beta chain was obtained from a study of blood T cells in healthy people across ages. Comment on this clonotype: The antigen is unknown.

Researchers collected 7.5 to 10 milliliters of peripheral blood from every single donor. PCR was performed a second time for 7 to 11 cycles using a sample-barcoded 5' primer and a J-beta primer mix. From the 5' RACE reads, TCRdb called clonotypes with MiXCR, one entry per CDR3 protein. The profile covers roughly 800,000 distinct CDR3 sequences, with about 62% appearing a single time and roughly 20% taken by the ten largest. From germline, CDR1 is GTSNPN and CDR2 SVGIG (reference sequence). The CDR3 sequence is 12 residues long. Deletions cut 0 bases from V and 8 bases from J, with 10 bases between. General study findings and limits: Strong correlation existed between TCR beta diversity and naive T cell percentage. Shifts in expanded clonotypes may have been confounded by donor CMV status, which was unknown.

This sequence originates from a man aged 25-45 years in good health. Sequenced input: blood. The V and J genes are TRBV30 and TRBJ1-2; D not certain. Here the CDR3 DNA reads TGTGCCTGGAGTGTACTAGGTCCAGGCTACACCTTC. Translated, it gives CAWSVLGPGYTF.